Listed here are 9 T cell receptor beta chains from one sample, sequenced in a study of Graves' ophthalmopathy and Graves' hyperthyroidism. As the template, RNA transcripts were used to amplify TCR beta CDR3 regions. First-round RT-PCR with HTBI primers preceded a second-round multiplex PCR. TCRdb re-derived calls from the multiplex PCR reads in MiXCR, one entry per CDR3 protein. This sample yields a few hundred thousand distinct CDR3 sequences, of which about 40% are seen a single time; about 4% belongs to the top ten. Sequenced material: peripheral blood or thyroid tissue (not recorded which). The receptors stem from an adult man with Graves' hyperthyroidism.

The rearrangement uses TRBV28 and TRBJ2-2, with 9 bases that match TRBD1. The CDR3 spans 15 residues. CDR1 is MDHEN and CDR2 is SYDVKM in the germline V gene. Trimming at V came to 2 bases and at J to 7 bases, leaving 5 bases not matched to a gene. CDR3 residues: CASSLLGQGGGELFF. The CDR3 nucleotides are TGTGCCAGCAGTTTACTGGGACAGGGCGGCGGGGAGCTGTTTTTT.

The chain combines TRBV10-3 with TRBJ2-3, with D possibly being TRBD2 (6 bases). Germline-derived CDR1 and CDR2 are ENHRY and SYGVKD. This CDR3 has 16 amino acids. The germline V and J ends were trimmed by 3 bases and 0 bases, with 13 bases remaining between them. CDR3 bases: TGTGCCATCAGTGATTCGGACTACTCTAGCACAGATACGCAGTATTTT. Translation: CAISDSDYSSTDTQYF.

Concerning this clonotype: Since the CDR3 does not end with the conserved phenylalanine or tryptophan, this likely comes from a read error. It is unclear where the CDR3 begins or ends on the DNA, so no DNA is shown, and the CDR3 is as TCRdb lists it. The CDR3 spells CSARPRTSGSFY. V and J are TRBV20-1 and TRBJ1-4. Including both end residues, the CDR3 is 12 amino acids long. Germline V gene data show CDR1 as DFQATT and CDR2 as SNEGSKA (reference sequence).

The rearrangement links TRBV6-5 to TRBJ1-1; tentative D call: TRBD1 (5 bases). The V end was cut by 6 bases, the J end by 4 bases, with 15 bases between. There are 14 residues in the CDR3. Germline V gene sequence: CDR1 MNHEY, CDR2 SVGAGI. The CDR3 coding sequence is TGTGCCAGCAGGGGGGACGGCCAATTCACTGAAGCTTTCTTT. This translates into CASRGDGQFTEAFF.

This clonotype was detected only once. Relative to the germline gene, one junction end is altered; a read error may explain this. The gene calls are TRBV5-1 and TRBJ1-6; no definite D call. From germline, CDR1 is SGHRS and CDR2 YFSETQ. The CDR3 loop spans 12 amino acids. The CDR3 reads CAGSLLGTPLHF. The DNA for the CDR3 is TGCGCCGGCAGCTTGCTCGGGACACCCCTCCACTTT.

This clonotype occurred many times. The chain has TRBV27 and TRBJ2-2; no reliable D call. Trimming removed 5 bases from V and 5 bases from J, with 6 bases in between. Germline lookup yields CDR1 MNHEY and CDR2 SMNVEV (reference sequence). The CDR3 is 12 residues long. CDR3 amino acids: CASSLTTGELFF. The CDR3 nucleotides read TGTGCCAGCAGTCTCACAACCGGGGAGCTGTTTTTT.

With respect to this clonotype: A much larger clone lies one base from this, so it may be a read error. The chain is built from TRBV19 and TRBJ2-6; 7 bases match TRBD1. CDR1 is LNHDA, CDR2 SQIVND, per germline (reference sequence). CDR3 length equals 16 residues. The CDR3 loop reads CASSVTGTVGANVLIF. The DNA of the CDR3 is TGTGCCAGTAGTGTAACTGGGACAGTTGGGGCCAACGTCCTGATTTTC.

This clonotype was detected only once. This chain links TRBV15 with TRBJ2-2; TRBD1 matches at 7 bases. The CDR3 is made up of 16 amino acids. The V segment lost 3 bases and the J segment 3 bases; nucleotides outside the gene matches: 7. The germline V gene encodes CDR1 LNHNV and CDR2 YYDKDF (reference sequence). The CDR3 protein is CATSSPRQGYTGELFF. The CDR3 DNA follows: TGTGCCACCAGCAGCCCCAGACAGGGATACACCGGGGAGCTGTTTTTT. Full variable domain (outside the CDR3, taken from reference TRBV15 and TRBJ2-2): DAMVIQNPRYQVTQFGKPVTLSCSQTLNHNVMYWYQQKSSQAPKLLFHYYDKDFNNEADTPDNFQSRRPNTSFCFLDIRSPGLGDTAMYLCATSSPRQGYTGELFFGEGSRLTVL.

This clonotype was recorded many times. V usage is TRBV13 and J usage is TRBJ2-7; no clear D gene. V was clipped by 8 bases and J by 0 bases, with 8 bases between them. From germline, CDR1 is PRHDT and CDR2 FYEKMQ (reference sequence). This CDR3 region has 12 residues. As DNA, the CDR3 is TGTGCCAGCCAGTGGGGCTCCTACGAGCAGTACTTC. Translated: CASQWGSYEQYF.